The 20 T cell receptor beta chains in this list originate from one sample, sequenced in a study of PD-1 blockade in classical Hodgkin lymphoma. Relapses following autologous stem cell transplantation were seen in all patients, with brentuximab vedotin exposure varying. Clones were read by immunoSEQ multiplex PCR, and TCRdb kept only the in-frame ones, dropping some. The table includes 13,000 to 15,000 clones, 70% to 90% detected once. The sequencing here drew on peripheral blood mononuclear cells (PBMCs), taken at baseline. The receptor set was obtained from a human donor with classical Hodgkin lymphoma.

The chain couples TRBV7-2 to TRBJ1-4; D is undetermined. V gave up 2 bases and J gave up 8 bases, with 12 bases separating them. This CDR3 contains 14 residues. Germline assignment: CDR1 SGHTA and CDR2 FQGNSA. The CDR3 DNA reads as TGTGCCAGCAGCTTAACCCGGAGAGGAGAAAAACTGTTTTTT. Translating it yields CASSLTRRGEKLFF.

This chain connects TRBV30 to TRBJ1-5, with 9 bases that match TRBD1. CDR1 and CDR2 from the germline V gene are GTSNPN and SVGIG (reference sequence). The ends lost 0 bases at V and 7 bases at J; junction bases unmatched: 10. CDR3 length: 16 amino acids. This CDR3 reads CAWSVRGQGGWQPQHF. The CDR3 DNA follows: TGTGCCTGGAGTGTAAGGGGACAGGGCGGCTGGCAGCCCCAGCATTTT.

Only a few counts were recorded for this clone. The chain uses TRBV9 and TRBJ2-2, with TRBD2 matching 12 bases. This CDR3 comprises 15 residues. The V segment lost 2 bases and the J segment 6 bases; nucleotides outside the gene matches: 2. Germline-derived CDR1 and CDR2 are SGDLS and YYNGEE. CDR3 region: CASSVTSGRAGELFF. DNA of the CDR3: TGTGCCAGCAGCGTGACTAGCGGGAGAGCCGGGGAGCTGTTTTTT. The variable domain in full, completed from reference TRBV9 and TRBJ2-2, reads DSGVTQTPKHLITATGQRVTLRCSPRSGDLSVYWYQQSLDQGLQFLIQYYNGEERAKGNILERFSAQQFPDLHSELNLSSLELGDSALYFCASSVTSGRAGELFFGEGSRLTVL.

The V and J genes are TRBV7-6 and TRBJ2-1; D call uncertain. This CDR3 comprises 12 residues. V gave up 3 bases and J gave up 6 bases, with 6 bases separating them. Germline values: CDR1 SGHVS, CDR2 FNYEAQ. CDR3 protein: CASSFGPNEQFF. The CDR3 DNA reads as TGTGCCAGCAGCTTCGGACCCAATGAGCAGTTCTTC.

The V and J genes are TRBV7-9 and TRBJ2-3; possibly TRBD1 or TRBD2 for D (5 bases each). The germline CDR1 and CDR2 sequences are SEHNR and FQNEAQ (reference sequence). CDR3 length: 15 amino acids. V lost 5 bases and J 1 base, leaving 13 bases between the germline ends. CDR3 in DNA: TGTGCCAGCAGCCCCGAGGGGAGAGGCACAGATACGCAGTATTTT. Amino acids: CASSPEGRGTDTQYF.

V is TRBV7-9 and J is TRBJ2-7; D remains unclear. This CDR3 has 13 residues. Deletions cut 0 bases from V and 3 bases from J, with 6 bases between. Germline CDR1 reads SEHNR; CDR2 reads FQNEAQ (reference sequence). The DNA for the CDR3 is TGTGCCAGCAGCTTAGCCGATTTCTACGAGCAGTACTTC. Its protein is CASSLADFYEQYF.

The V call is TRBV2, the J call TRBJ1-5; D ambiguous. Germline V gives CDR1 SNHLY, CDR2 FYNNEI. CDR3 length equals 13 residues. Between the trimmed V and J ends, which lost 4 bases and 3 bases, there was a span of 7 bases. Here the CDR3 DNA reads TGTGCCAGCAGTGGCCAGATCAATCAGCCCCAGCATTTT. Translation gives CASSGQINQPQHF.

The CDR3 region is CASRQGSGNTIYF. CDR3 sequence (DNA): TGTGCCAGTCGACAGGGCTCTGGAAACACCATATATTTT. This rearrangement joins TRBV19 to TRBJ1-3; 7 bases are a match to TRBD1. Germline V gene lookup returns CDR1 LNHDA and CDR2 SQIVND (reference sequence). The CDR3 length is 13 residues. V gave up 8 bases and J gave up 0 bases; unmatched junction bases: 1. Based on the CDR3 plus reference TRBV19 and TRBJ1-3, the full variable domain is DGGITQSPKYLFRKEGQNVTLSCEQNLNHDAMYWYRQDPGQGLRLIYYSQIVNDFQKGDIAEGYSVSREKKESFPLTVTSAQKNPTAFYLCASRQGSGNTIYFGEGSWLTVV.

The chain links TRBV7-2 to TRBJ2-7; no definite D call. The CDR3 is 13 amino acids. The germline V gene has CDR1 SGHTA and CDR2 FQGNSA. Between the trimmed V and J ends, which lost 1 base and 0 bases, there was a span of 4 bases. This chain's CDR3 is CASSLVPSYEQYF. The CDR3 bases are TGTGCCAGCAGCTTAGTACCCTCCTACGAGCAGTACTTC. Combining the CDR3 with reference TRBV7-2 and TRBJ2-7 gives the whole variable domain GAGVSQSPSNKVTEKGKDVELRCDPISGHTALYWYRQSLGQGLEFLIYFQGNSAPDKSGLPSDRFSAERTGGSVSTLTIQRTQQEDSAVYLCASSLVPSYEQYFGPGTRLTVT.

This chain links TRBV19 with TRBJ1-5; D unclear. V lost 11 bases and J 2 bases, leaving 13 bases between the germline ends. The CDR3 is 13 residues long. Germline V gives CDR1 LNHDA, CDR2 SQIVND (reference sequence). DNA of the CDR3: TGTGCCTCAAAATTGGCAGGCAATCAGCCCCAGCATTTT. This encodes CASKLAGNQPQHF.

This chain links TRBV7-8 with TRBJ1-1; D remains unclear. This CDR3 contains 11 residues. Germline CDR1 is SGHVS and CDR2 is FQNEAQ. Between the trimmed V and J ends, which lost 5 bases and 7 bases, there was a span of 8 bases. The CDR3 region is CASSIGSEAFF. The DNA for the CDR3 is TGTGCCAGCAGCATCGGTAGTGAAGCTTTCTTT.

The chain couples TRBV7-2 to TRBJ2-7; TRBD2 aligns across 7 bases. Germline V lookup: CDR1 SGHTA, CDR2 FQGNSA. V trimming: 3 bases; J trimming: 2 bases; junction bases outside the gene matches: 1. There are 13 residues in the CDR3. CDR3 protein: CASSLAGAYEQYF. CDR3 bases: TGTGCCAGCAGCTTGGCGGGAGCCTACGAGCAGTACTTC.

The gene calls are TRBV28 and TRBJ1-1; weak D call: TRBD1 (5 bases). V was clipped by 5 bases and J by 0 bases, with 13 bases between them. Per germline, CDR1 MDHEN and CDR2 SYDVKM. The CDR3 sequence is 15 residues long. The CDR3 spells CASSLDSSLNTEAFF. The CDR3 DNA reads TGTGCCAGCAGTCTAGACAGCTCCTTGAACACTGAAGCTTTCTTT.

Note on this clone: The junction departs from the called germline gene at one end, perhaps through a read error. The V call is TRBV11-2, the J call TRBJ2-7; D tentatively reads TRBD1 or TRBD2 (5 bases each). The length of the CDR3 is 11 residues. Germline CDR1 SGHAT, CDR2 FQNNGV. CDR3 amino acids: CASTTSGTLFF. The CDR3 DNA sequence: TGTGCCAGCACCACCTCCGGGACGCTATTCTTC.

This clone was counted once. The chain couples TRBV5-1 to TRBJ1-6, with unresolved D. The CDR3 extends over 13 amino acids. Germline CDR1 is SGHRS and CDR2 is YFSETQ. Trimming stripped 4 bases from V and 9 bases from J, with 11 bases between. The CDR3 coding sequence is TGCGCCAGCAGCCTCAATGGTGGTTCACCCCTCCACTTT. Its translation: CASSLNGGSPLHF.

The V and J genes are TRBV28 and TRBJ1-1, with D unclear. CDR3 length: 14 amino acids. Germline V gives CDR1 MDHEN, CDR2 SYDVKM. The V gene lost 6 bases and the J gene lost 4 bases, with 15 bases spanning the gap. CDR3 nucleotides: TGTGCCAGCAGCCGACCCGGCGGAGTCACTGAAGCTTTCTTT. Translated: CASSRPGGVTEAFF.

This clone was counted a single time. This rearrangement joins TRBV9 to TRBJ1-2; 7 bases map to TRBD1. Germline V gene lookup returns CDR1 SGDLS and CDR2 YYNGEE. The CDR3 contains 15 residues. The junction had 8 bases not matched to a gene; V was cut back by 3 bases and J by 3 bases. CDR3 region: CASSEHTTGDYGYTF. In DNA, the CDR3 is TGTGCCAGCAGCGAGCACACCACAGGGGACTATGGCTACACCTTC.

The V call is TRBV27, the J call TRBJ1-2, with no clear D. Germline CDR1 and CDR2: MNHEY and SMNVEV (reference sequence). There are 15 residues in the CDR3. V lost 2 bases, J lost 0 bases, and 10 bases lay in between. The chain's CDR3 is CASSLRRSTNYGYTF. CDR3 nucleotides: TGTGCCAGCAGTTTACGAAGGTCCACTAACTATGGCTACACCTTC.

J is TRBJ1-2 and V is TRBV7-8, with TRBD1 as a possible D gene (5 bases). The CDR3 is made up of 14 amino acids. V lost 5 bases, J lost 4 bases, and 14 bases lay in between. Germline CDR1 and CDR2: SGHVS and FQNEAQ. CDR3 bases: TGTGCCAGCAGCCCAGCGGGGGGGAGCTATGGCTACACCTTC. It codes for CASSPAGGSYGYTF. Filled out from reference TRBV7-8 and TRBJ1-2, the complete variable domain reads GAGVSQSPRYKVAKRGQDVALRCDPISGHVSLFWYQQALGQGPEFLTYFQNEAQLDKSGLPSDRFFAERPEGSVSTLKIQRTQQEDSAVYLCASSPAGGSYGYTFGSGTRLTVV.

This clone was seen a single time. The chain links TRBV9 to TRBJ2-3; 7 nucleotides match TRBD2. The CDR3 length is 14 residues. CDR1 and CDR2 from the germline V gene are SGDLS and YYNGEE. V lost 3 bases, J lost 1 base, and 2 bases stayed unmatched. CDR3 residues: CASSEAGGTDTQYF. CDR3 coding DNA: TGTGCCAGCAGCGAGGCGGGAGGCACAGATACGCAGTATTTT.